This TCR beta chain was captured in a study of blood T cell repertoires in COVID-19 (dated by TCRdb to between 2020 and 2021). For the wider study: Samples from collaborators originated in the United States, Italy and Spain and spanned both the acute and convalescent phases of COVID-19. The material from the prospective study consisted of cDNA or gDNA derived from T cells, B-cell-depleted T cells, or PBMCs. Subjects who had been exposed to COVID-19, were actively infected with it, or had recovered from it provided the deeply sampled blood TCRbeta repertoires that made up the dataset. The repertoires were made available in a free public database intended to serve as a resource for research on the immune response to SARS-CoV-2. Samples were obtained from the ongoing ImmuneRACE study (first 160 participants) and from 950 to 1,500 subjects provided by 6 global collaborators. Sample metadata almost always included a de-identified subject ID, COVID-19 status, age in years and sex. Where available, HLA class I and class II types were taken from metadata supplied by the sample provider and were not determined by assay-based typing. Results and caveats for the whole study, not just this receptor: Clinical and demographic metadata were provided uncurated, with the amount varying by source and participant.

Whole blood was collected in K2EDTA tubes by collaborating institutions according to the institutions' own protocols. For TCRbeta analysis, collaborators shipped samples in one of three forms: frozen whole blood, isolated PBMCs, or DNA extracted from either of those sample types. Note on this clone: The specificity of this receptor is unknown. Base qualities are not recorded, but no much larger clone differs from it by a single base.

Looking up the germline V gene yields CDR1 MGHDK and CDR2 SYGVNS. Its CDR3 holds 14 amino acids, cysteine through phenylalanine. Only CDR3 DNA remains: 42 bases, in frame from the first base. V lost 5 bases and J lost 6 bases, and the count of bases not matched to a germline gene is 6. TCRbeta CDR3 regions were amplified from genomic DNA using the immunoSEQ Assay, a bias-controlled multiplex PCR. In the original analysis: Within the assay, amplification of reference gene primers was used to estimate how many nucleated cells each sample contained. To quantify the absolute abundance of each unique TCRbeta CDR3 rearrangement, sequence reads were collapsed and filtered. Productive Simpson clonality was computed per sample as the square root of Simpson's diversity index over productive rearrangements. TCRdb carries this immuneACCESS record with in-frame sequences only. Its versions omit some clonotypes, under half of them owing to an unresolved V gene in the studies checked, with the rest unexplained. Clone size and V and J calls were adopted from that table, with D and trimming inferred from the DNA. In all, the sample holds around 280,000 clones, and about 85% of those were seen once. In total, the top ten clones hold about 4% of the sample.

This receptor was identified in a woman aged 50 to 65 with active or convalescent COVID-19. Sequencing used peripheral blood. This sequence uses TRBV25-1 and TRBJ1-2, with 10 bases in between that match TRBD1. CDR3 region: CASSLGQGRNGYTF. The bases are TGTGCCAGCAGTTTGGGACAGGGGAGGAATGGCTACACCTTC.